The 27 T cell receptor beta chains listed next were all sequenced from one sample in a study of TIL therapy for anti-PD-1-resistant metastatic lung cancer (dated by TCRdb to about 2021). TCR beta CDR3 regions were amplified from genomic DNA by bias-controlled multiplex PCR with the immunoSEQ v3 hsTCRB kit. This immuneACCESS table, as held by TCRdb, lists in-frame sequences with V and J called but not all clones. Of the missing ones, under half trace to an unresolved V gene in checked studies; the others have no known cause. This sample has 95,000 or so clones in its table, and around three fifths of those were observed once. 10% to 11% of the sample is in the top ten clones. The time point label, as the study defines it: pre-treatment sample, taken before nivolumab and TIL therapy. The baseline tumor samples, taken from the same resection that was used to grow TIL, were excised metastases, most often pleural nodules or supraclavicular lymph nodes.

Here the sequenced sample was tumor tissue, taken at baseline. These TCRs come from a person between 30 and 79 years old with non-small cell lung cancer.

V and J are TRBV28 and TRBJ1-2; 10 bases fit TRBD1. Trimming removed 6 bases from V and 8 bases from J; junction bases left unmatched: 12. CDR3 length: 15 residues. Germline loops: CDR1 MDHEN, CDR2 SYDVKM. CDR3 sequence (DNA): TGTGCCAGCAGAGCCGGGACAGGGGTTTTGAGCGGCTACACCTTC. This encodes CASRAGTGVLSGYTF.

J is TRBJ2-7 and V is TRBV29-1; TRBD1 is a possible D gene (6 bases). Germline CDR1 and CDR2: SQVTM and ANQGSEA. The CDR3 length is 13 residues. Trimming took 5 bases from V and 0 from J, leaving 11 bases between them. The DNA of the CDR3 is TGCAGCGTTCGGACAGCGAGCTCCTACGAGCAGTACTTC. Encoded protein: CSVRTASSYEQYF.

The J gene is TRBJ2-7, the V gene TRBV19; 7 nucleotides align to TRBD1. Germline loops: CDR1 LNHDA, CDR2 SQIVND (reference sequence). V lost 1 base, J lost 2 bases, and 5 bases stayed unmatched. This CDR3 is built from 15 residues. The CDR3 loop is CASSIAFGTAYEQYF. The CDR3 DNA reads TGTGCCAGTAGTATAGCCTTCGGGACAGCCTACGAGCAGTACTTC. The full variable domain, its missing parts supplied by reference TRBV19 and TRBJ2-7, is DGGITQSPKYLFRKEGQNVTLSCEQNLNHDAMYWYRQDPGQGLRLIYYSQIVNDFQKGDIAEGYSVSREKKESFPLTVTSAQKNPTAFYLCASSIAFGTAYEQYFGPGTRLTVT.

The CDR3 loop is CATSDGGARERPGELFF. The CDR3 region has the DNA TGTGCCACCAGTGATGGCGGGGCGCGGGAAAGGCCCGGGGAGCTGTTTTTT. The chain recombines TRBV24-1 with TRBJ2-2, with D tentatively TRBD2 (6 bases). Germline CDR1 reads KGHDR; CDR2 reads SFDVKD. This CDR3 comprises 17 residues. Trimming stripped 3 bases from V and 6 bases from J, with 19 bases between.

This rearrangement joins TRBV28 to TRBJ2-7, with 8 positions matching TRBD1. Germline CDR1 MDHEN, CDR2 SYDVKM. This CDR3 has 13 amino acids. Germline trimming cut 5 bases from V and 7 bases from J; bases unmatched to any gene: 7. In DNA, the CDR3 is TGTGCCAGCAGTACCACAGGGGGAGGAGAGCAGTACTTC. Protein sequence: CASSTTGGGEQYF.

The chain uses TRBV14 and TRBJ1-1, with TRBD1 identical over 10 bases. CDR3 length equals 14 residues. The trim removed 3 bases at V and 7 bases at J, leaving 5 bases unmatched. CDR1 and CDR2 (germline): SGHDN, FVKESK. For the CDR3, the DNA is TGTGCCAGCAGCCAGGGACAGGGGCGTTTTGAAGCTTTCTTT. Amino acids: CASSQGQGRFEAFF.

The rearrangement joins TRBV18 to TRBJ2-5; D is ambiguous. Germline V gene data show CDR1 as KGHSH and CDR2 as LQKENI. V was cut by 2 bases and J by 1 base, with 2 bases left in between. The length of the CDR3 is 12 residues. CDR3 sequence reads: CASSPSQETQYF. CDR3 nucleotide sequence: TGTGCCAGCTCACCATCCCAAGAGACCCAGTACTTC.

The sample holds one count of this clone. V is TRBV5-1 and J is TRBJ1-1, with TRBD1 matching over 8 bases. V lost 4 bases and J lost 0; bases outside the gene matches: 5. CDR1 SGHRS and CDR2 YFSETQ come from the germline V gene. The CDR3 is made up of 15 amino acids. Here the CDR3 DNA reads TGCGCCAGCAGCCCAGACAGGGGCATGAACACTGAAGCTTTCTTT. Protein sequence: CASSPDRGMNTEAFF.

The chain recombines TRBV7-9 with TRBJ2-7; 8 bases are shared with TRBD1. Unmatched junction bases numbered 8, after V lost 4 bases and J lost 3 bases. Germline CDR1 is SEHNR and CDR2 is FQNEAQ (reference sequence). CDR3 length: 15 residues. DNA for the CDR3: TGTGCCAGCAGCTCCGACAGGGGAAAATACTACGAGCAGTACTTC. Protein: CASSSDRGKYYEQYF.

This clone showed up just a few times. The chain employs TRBV30 and TRBJ2-2; D gene uncertain. CDR3 length: 14 amino acids. V lost 7 bases and J lost 4, with 16 bases in between. CDR1 and CDR2 (germline): GTSNPN, SVGIG (reference sequence). CDR3: CAFPVPTGTGELFF. CDR3 nucleotides: TGTGCCTTTCCAGTCCCGACCGGCACCGGGGAGCTGTTTTTT.

The V gene is TRBV5-8, the J gene TRBJ1-5; no firm D call. This CDR3 has 14 amino acids. V lost 5 bases, J lost 0 bases, and 9 bases lay in between. Germline assignment: CDR1 SGHTS and CDR2 YDEGEE. The CDR3 sequence: CASRFAISNQPQHF. Written as DNA, the CDR3 is TGTGCCAGCAGGTTTGCCATTAGCAATCAGCCCCAGCATTTT.

This clone showed up just once. The chain links TRBV2 to TRBJ2-2, with 10 bases matching TRBD1. Germline values: CDR1 SNHLY, CDR2 FYNNEI. The V segment lost 6 bases and the J segment 1 base; nucleotides outside the gene matches: 2. The CDR3 sequence is 15 residues long. Written as DNA, the CDR3 is TGTGCCAGCAGCTGGACAGGGGGGAACACCGGGGAGCTGTTTTTT. Translation gives CASSWTGGNTGELFF.

The table lists this clone with a few counts. V and J are TRBV11-2 and TRBJ1-2; 8 nucleotides align to TRBD1. CDR1 and CDR2 from the germline V gene are SGHAT and FQNNGV. Trimming took 6 bases from V and 4 from J; bases not matched to a gene: 4. The CDR3 extends over 13 amino acids. The CDR3 region has the DNA TGTGCCAGCAGGATAGGGACAGGCTATGGCTACACCTTC. This codes for CASRIGTGYGYTF.

This clone was seen only a few times. J is TRBJ1-5 and V is TRBV7-2; tentative D call: TRBD1 (6 bases). Germline CDR1 and CDR2: SGHTA and FQGNSA. The CDR3 runs to 13 residues. The V and J ends lost 5 bases and 7 bases respectively, with 12 bases between them. CDR3 protein: CASSPRGGQPQHF. CDR3 coding DNA: TGTGCCAGCAGCCCCCGAGGGGGACAGCCCCAGCATTTT.

There are many counts of this clone. V gene TRBV7-3 combines with J gene TRBJ2-2, with TRBD1 matching 8 bases. In germline, CDR1 is SGHTA, CDR2 FQGTGA. With 2 bases clipped from V and 4 bases from J, the junction kept 6 bases outside the gene matches. This CDR3 contains 16 residues. The CDR3 DNA reads as TGTGCCAGCAGCTTAGCAGGGGGCGAGGCCACCGGGGAGCTGTTTTTT. Amino acid sequence: CASSLAGGEATGELFF. Combining the CDR3 with reference TRBV7-3 and TRBJ2-2 gives the whole variable domain GAGVSQTPSNKVTEKGKYVELRCDPISGHTALYWYRQSLGQGPEFLIYFQGTGAADDSGLPNDRFFAVRPEGSVSTLKIQRTERGDSAVYLCASSLAGGEATGELFFGEGSRLTVL.

This chain uses TRBV7-9 with TRBJ1-1; D is unclear. The CDR3 spans 14 residues. Trimming pared 4 bases from V and 2 bases from J, leaving 11 bases between. CDR1 is SEHNR, CDR2 FQNEAQ, per germline (reference sequence). The CDR3 loop is CASSYPTENTEAFF. CDR3 bases: TGTGCCAGCAGCTACCCGACCGAAAACACTGAAGCTTTCTTT.

The V call is TRBV29-1, the J call TRBJ2-1; either TRBD1 or TRBD2 may supply D (5 bases each). The V end lost 6 bases, the J end lost 5 bases, and 20 bases lay between the germline ends. The CDR3 contains 15 residues. Germline values: CDR1 SQVTM, CDR2 ANQGSEA. This chain's CDR3 is CSVQPGRHDNNEQFF. Here the CDR3 DNA reads TGCAGCGTACAACCGGGACGCCACGACAACAATGAGCAGTTCTTC.

The CDR3 coding sequence is TGTGCCAGCAGTTCCGGGGATGGGTTCAGGTACGAGCAGTACTTC. Its protein product is CASSSGDGFRYEQYF. The chain couples TRBV28 to TRBJ2-7; perhaps TRBD2 as D (5 bases). This CDR3 spans 15 amino acids. Trimming cost V 4 bases and J 4 bases, with 17 bases left between them. Germline CDR1 reads MDHEN; CDR2 reads SYDVKM.

The gene calls are TRBV28 and TRBJ2-5, with D maybe TRBD2 (6 bases). V lost 7 bases and J lost 5, with 17 bases in between. Germline V gives CDR1 MDHEN, CDR2 SYDVKM. The CDR3 totals 14 residues. The CDR3 coding sequence is TGTGCCAGCACCTTCCAGGAGGGGAGGGAGACCCAGTACTTC. Residues: CASTFQEGRETQYF.

The gene calls are TRBV19 and TRBJ1-5; no firm D call. CDR3 length equals 18 residues. Deletions cut 4 bases from V and 0 bases from J, with 19 bases between. Germline CDR1 is LNHDA and CDR2 is SQIVND (reference sequence). The chain's CDR3 is CASSTRQRRYFSNQPQHF. The CDR3 nucleotides are TGTGCCAGTAGTACGCGACAAAGACGATACTTTAGCAATCAGCCCCAGCATTTT.

CDR3 coding DNA: TGTGCCAGCAGCTATATGGGGTATGGCTACACCTTC. As protein: CASSYMGYGYTF. The rearrangement joins TRBV5-4 to TRBJ1-2; no clear D gene. Germline V lookup: CDR1 SGHNT, CDR2 YYREEE (reference sequence). V lost 3 bases and J lost 5, with 8 bases in between. This CDR3 has 12 amino acids.

This chain links TRBV11-2 with TRBJ2-1; TRBD2 is a possible D gene (6 bases). V was clipped by 3 bases and J by 9 bases, with 12 bases between them. CDR3 length: 13 amino acids. Germline CDR1 is SGHAT and CDR2 is FQNNGV. CDR3 nucleotide sequence: TGTGCCAGCAGCTTGACTAGATTTTCTGAGCAGTTCTTC. Encoded protein: CASSLTRFSEQFF.

The chain employs TRBV28 and TRBJ1-1, with D unclear. Germline assignment: CDR1 MDHEN and CDR2 SYDVKM. The CDR3 covers 13 residues. Trimming pared 5 bases from V and 7 bases from J, leaving 14 bases between. CDR3 sequence: CASSPPAVFEAFF. The DNA for the CDR3 is TGTGCCAGCAGTCCGCCGGCGGTGTTTGAAGCTTTCTTT.

CDR3 in DNA: TGTGCCAGCTCACCCTTAACAGGGGATCAAGAGACCCAGTACTTC. This sequence encodes CASSPLTGDQETQYF. This chain joins TRBV18 and TRBJ2-5; 7 bases are a match to TRBD1. There are 15 residues in the CDR3. The trim removed 3 bases at V and 2 bases at J, leaving 6 bases unmatched. CDR1 and CDR2 from the germline V gene are KGHSH and LQKENI.

This chain links TRBV19 with TRBJ2-4, with 7 positions matching TRBD1. Germline values: CDR1 LNHDA, CDR2 SQIVND (reference sequence). V lost 5 bases to trimming and J lost 2 bases; unmatched junction nucleotides: 6. The CDR3 is 15 residues long. CDR3 sequence: CASSWDSLTKNIQYF. CDR3 DNA: TGTGCCAGTAGTTGGGACAGCTTGACCAAAAACATTCAGTACTTC.

The chain has TRBV18 and TRBJ2-7; either TRBD1 or TRBD2 may supply D (6 bases each). From germline, CDR1 is KGHSH and CDR2 LQKENI. V was clipped by 3 bases and J by 1 base, with 19 bases between them. The CDR3 is made up of 17 amino acids. The CDR3 nucleotides read TGTGCCAGCTCACCTCCCGGGGGCGGTATGGGTTCCTACGAGCAGTACTTC. Protein product: CASSPPGGGMGSYEQYF. The full variable domain, completed using reference TRBV18 and TRBJ2-7, is NAGVMQNPRHLVRRRGQEARLRCSPMKGHSHVYWYRQLPEEGLKFMVYLQKENIIDESGMPKERFSAEFPKEGPSILRIQQVVRGDSAAYFCASSPPGGGMGSYEQYFGPGTRLTVT.

This clone was found a few times. The J gene is TRBJ2-2, the V gene TRBV10-2, with TRBD1 matching over 7 bases. Looked up from germline, CDR1 is WSHSY and CDR2 is SAAADI. The CDR3 runs 15 residues. The ends lost 10 bases at V and 4 bases at J; junction bases unmatched: 12. The CDR3 reads CATSLQGPGTGELFF. In nucleotides, the CDR3 is TGCGCCACCTCCTTACAGGGGCCGGGCACCGGGGAGCTGTTTTTT.